One sample yielded the 3 T cell receptor beta chains listed below, sequenced in a study of blood T cell repertoires in COVID-19. TCRdb's table, derived via immunoSEQ multiplex PCR, lists solely in-frame clones and lacks some. The data show around 290,000 clones, with roughly nine tenths seen just once and roughly 3% held by the top ten. The material sequenced was PBMCs or T cells enriched from blood (not recorded which). The receptors were sampled from a young woman who had recovered from COVID-19.

This clone was recorded once. This rearrangement joins TRBV28 to TRBJ2-5; D not resolved. Germline assignment: CDR1 MDHEN and CDR2 SYDVKM. The V end lost 2 bases, the J end lost 6 bases, and 4 bases lay between the germline ends. The CDR3 runs 11 residues. This chain's CDR3 is CASSLAKTQYF. CDR3 in DNA: TGTGCCAGCAGTTTAGCGAAGACCCAGTACTTC. The full variable domain, in which reference TRBV28 and TRBJ2-5 provide the parts outside the CDR3, is DVKVTQSSRYLVKRTGEKVFLECVQDMDHENMFWYRQDPGLGLRLIYFSYDVKMKEKGDIPEGYSVSREKKERFSLILESASTNQTSMYLCASSLAKTQYFGPGTRLLVL.

This chain joins TRBV7-6 and TRBJ2-1; 9 nucleotides align to TRBD2. Germline V gene data show CDR1 as SGHVS and CDR2 as FNYEAQ. The CDR3 covers 15 residues. The V gene end was trimmed by 1 base and the J gene end by 7 bases; junction bases not matched to a gene: 5. The CDR3 DNA follows: TGTGCCAGCAGCTTAGGGCTAGCGGGACCGAATGAGCAGTTCTTC. As protein: CASSLGLAGPNEQFF.

V usage is TRBV5-6 and J usage is TRBJ2-3; D might be TRBD1 (5 bases). This CDR3 is built from 16 residues. Germline V CDR1 and CDR2: SGHDT, YYEEEE. Trimming shortened V by 4 bases and J by 1 base, and 16 bases separated the two germline ends. The CDR3, as DNA: TGTGCCAGCAGCCCCGGACACTTCGAGGGCACAGATACGCAGTATTTT. Translated, it gives CASSPGHFEGTDTQYF. The full variable domain, rest sourced from reference TRBV5-6 and TRBJ2-3, is DAGVTQSPTHLIKTRGQQVTLRCSPKSGHDTVSWYQQALGQGPQFIFQYYEEEERQRGNFPDRFSGHQFPNYSSELNVNALLLGDSALYLCASSPGHFEGTDTQYFGPGTRLTVL.